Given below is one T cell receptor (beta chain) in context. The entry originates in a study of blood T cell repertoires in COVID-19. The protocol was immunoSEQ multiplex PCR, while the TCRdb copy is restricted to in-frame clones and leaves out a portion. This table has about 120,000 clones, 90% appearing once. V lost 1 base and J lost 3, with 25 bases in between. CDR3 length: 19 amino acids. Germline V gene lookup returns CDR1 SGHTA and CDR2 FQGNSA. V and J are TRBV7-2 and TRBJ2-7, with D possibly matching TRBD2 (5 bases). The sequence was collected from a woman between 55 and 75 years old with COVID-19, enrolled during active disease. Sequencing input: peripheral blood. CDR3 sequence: CASSLDSIVAGAIRYEQYF. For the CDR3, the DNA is TGTGCCAGCAGCTTAGATTCCATAGTCGCGGGCGCAATCCGCTACGAGCAGTACTTC.